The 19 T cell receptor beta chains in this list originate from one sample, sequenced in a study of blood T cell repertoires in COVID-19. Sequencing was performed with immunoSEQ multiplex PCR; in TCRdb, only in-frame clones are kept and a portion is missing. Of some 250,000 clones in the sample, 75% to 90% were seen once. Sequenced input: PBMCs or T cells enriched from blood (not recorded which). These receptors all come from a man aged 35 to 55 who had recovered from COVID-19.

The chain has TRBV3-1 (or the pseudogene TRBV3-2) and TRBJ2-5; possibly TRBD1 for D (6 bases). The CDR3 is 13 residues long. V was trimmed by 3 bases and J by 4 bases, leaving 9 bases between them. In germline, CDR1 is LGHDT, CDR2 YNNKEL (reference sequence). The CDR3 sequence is CASSHQQGETQYF. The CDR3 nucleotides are TGTGCCAGCAGCCACCAACAGGGAGAGACCCAGTACTTC.

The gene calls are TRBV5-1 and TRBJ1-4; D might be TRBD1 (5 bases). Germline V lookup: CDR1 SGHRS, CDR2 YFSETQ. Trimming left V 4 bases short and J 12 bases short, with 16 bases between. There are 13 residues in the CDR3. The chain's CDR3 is CASSTGPGEELFF. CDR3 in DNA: TGCGCCAGCAGCACTGGACCGGGGGAGGAACTGTTTTTT.

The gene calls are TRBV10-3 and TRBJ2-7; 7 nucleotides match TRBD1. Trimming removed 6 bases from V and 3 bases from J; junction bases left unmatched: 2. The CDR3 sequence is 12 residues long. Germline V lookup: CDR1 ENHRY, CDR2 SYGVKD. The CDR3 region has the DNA TGTGCCATCAGGGGGGACAGCTACGAGCAGTACTTC. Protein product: CAIRGDSYEQYF.

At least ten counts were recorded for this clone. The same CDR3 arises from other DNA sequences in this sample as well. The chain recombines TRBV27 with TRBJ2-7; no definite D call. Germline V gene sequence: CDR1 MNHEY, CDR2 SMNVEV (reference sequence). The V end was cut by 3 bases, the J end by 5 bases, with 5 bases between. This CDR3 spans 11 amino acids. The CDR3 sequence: CASSFGHEQYF. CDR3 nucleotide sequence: TGTGCCAGCAGTTTCGGTCACGAGCAGTACTTC.

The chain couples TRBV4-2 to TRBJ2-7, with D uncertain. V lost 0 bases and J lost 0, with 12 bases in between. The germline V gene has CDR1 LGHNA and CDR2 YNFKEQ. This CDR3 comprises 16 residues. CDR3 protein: CASSQEVSEFSYEQYF. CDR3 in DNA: TGTGCCAGCAGCCAAGAAGTATCGGAGTTCTCCTACGAGCAGTACTTC.

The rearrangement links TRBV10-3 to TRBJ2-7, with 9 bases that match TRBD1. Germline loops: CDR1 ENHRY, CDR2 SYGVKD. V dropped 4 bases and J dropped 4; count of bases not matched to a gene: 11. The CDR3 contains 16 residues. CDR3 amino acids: CAISGGAQGAQYEQYF. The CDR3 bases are TGTGCCATCAGTGGGGGGGCACAGGGGGCGCAGTACGAGCAGTACTTC.

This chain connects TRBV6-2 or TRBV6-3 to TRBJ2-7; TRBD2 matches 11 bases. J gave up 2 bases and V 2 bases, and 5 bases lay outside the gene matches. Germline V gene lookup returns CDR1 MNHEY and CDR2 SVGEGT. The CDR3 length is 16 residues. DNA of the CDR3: TGTGCCAGCAGTTACGAGACTAGCGGGAATACCTACGAGCAGTACTTC. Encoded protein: CASSYETSGNTYEQYF.

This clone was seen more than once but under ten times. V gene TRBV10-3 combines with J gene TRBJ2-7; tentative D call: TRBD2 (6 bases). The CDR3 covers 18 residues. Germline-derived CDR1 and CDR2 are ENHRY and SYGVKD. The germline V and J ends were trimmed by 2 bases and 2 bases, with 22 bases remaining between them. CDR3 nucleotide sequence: TGTGCCATCAGTGAGATGCGGGGATTCGGGGAATGGCCCTACGAGCAGTACTTC. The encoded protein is CAISEMRGFGEWPYEQYF.

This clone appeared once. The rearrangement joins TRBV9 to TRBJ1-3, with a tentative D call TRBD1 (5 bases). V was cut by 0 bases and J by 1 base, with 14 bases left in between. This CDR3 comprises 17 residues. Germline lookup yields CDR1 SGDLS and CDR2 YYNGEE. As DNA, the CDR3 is TGTGCCAGCAGCGTAGATCCCGGGGGGACGTCTGGAAACACCATATATTTT. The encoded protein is CASSVDPGGTSGNTIYF. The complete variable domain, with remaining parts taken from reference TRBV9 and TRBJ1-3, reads DSGVTQTPKHLITATGQRVTLRCSPRSGDLSVYWYQQSLDQGLQFLIQYYNGEERAKGNILERFSAQQFPDLHSELNLSSLELGDSALYFCASSVDPGGTSGNTIYFGEGSWLTVV.

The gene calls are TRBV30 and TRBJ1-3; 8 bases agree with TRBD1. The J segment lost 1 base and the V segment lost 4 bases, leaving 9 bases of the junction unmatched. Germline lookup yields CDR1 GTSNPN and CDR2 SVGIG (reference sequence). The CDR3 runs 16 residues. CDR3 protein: CAWTLRTGRSGNTIYF. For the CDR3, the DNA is TGTGCCTGGACTCTCCGGACAGGGAGATCTGGAAACACCATATATTTT.

In nucleotides, the CDR3 is TGTGCCAGCAGCGCCGGGACAGATCAATACACTGAAGCTTTCTTT. Its protein is CASSAGTDQYTEAFF. The chain has TRBV9 and TRBJ1-1, with 7 nucleotides matching TRBD1. This CDR3 contains 15 residues. V shed 3 bases and J 3 bases; nucleotides not matched to a gene: 8. Germline CDR1 is SGDLS and CDR2 is YYNGEE.

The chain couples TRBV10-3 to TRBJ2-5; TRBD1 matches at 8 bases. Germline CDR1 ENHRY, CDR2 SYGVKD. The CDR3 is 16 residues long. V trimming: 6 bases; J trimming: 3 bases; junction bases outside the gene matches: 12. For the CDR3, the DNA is TGTGCCATCAGCGCGGGGCTAGGGACAGGTGAAGAGACCCAGTACTTC. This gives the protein CAISAGLGTGEETQYF.

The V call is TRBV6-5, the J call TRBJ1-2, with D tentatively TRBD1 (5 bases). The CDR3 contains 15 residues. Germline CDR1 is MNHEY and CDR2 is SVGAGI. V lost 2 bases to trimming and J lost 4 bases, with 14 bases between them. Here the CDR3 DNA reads TGTGCCAGCAGTTACGTAAGGGGTCAGGGCTATGGCTACACCTTC. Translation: CASSYVRGQGYGYTF.

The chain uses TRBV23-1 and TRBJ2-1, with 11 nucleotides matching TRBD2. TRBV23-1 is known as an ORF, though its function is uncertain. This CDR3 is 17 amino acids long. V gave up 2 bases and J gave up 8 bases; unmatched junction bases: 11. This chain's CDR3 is CASSQTPGTSGRHEQFF. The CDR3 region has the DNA TGCGCCAGCAGTCAAACGCCCGGGACTAGCGGCCGCCATGAGCAGTTCTTC.

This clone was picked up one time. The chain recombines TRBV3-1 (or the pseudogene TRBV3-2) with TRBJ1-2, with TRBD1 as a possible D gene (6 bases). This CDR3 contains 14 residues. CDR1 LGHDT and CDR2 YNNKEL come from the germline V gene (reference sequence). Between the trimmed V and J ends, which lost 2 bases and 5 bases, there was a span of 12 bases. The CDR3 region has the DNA TGTGCCAGCAGCCAACGAGGACAGATATATGGCTACACCTTC. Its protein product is CASSQRGQIYGYTF.

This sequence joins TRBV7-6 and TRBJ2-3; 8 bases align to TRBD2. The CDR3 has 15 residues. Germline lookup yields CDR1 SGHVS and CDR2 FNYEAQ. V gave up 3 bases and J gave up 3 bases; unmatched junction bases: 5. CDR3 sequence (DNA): TGTGCCAGCAGCTTCACGGGAGGGAGTACAGATACGCAGTATTTT. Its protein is CASSFTGGSTDTQYF.

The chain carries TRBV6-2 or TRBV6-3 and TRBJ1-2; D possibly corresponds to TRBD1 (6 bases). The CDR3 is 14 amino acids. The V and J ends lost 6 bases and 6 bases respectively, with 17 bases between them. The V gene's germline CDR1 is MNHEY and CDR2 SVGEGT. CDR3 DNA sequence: TGTGCCAGCAGCCCTAAGGGGGGGCCGGATGGCTACACCTTC. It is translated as CASSPKGGPDGYTF.

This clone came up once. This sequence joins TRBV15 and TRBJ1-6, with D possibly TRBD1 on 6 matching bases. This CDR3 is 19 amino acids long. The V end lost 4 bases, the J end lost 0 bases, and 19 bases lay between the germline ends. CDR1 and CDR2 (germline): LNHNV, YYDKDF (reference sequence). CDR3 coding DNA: TGTGCCACCAGCACGTTGGGGACACTGGAAAGCTCCTATAATTCACCCCTCCACTTT. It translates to CATSTLGTLESSYNSPLHF.

The CDR3 reads CATSRDQSNQPQHF. The CDR3 nucleotides read TGTGCCACCAGCAGAGACCAAAGCAATCAGCCCCAGCATTTT. This chain joins TRBV15 and TRBJ1-5; D gene uncertain. CDR3 length equals 14 residues. The germline V gene has CDR1 LNHNV and CDR2 YYDKDF (reference sequence). Deletions cut 0 bases from V and 1 base from J, with 4 bases between.